Below are 7 T cell receptor beta chains sequenced from a single sample in a study of blood T cell repertoires in COVID-19. Data came from immunoSEQ multiplex PCR; TCRdb stores just in-frame clones and leaves some out. The sample lists 360,000 or so clones; 87% were seen once. Sequencing was carried out using PBMCs or T cells enriched from blood (not recorded which). These receptors all stem from a woman aged 25 to 39 who had recovered from COVID-19.

The CDR3 sequence is CASSLFEGADQPQHF. The CDR3 coding sequence is TGTGCCAGCAGCTTGTTTGAGGGGGCTGATCAGCCCCAGCATTTT. The chain couples TRBV7-9 to TRBJ1-5, with 7 bases fitting TRBD1. V lost 3 bases and J lost 5; bases outside the gene matches: 7. Germline-derived CDR1 and CDR2 are SEHNR and FQNEAQ (reference sequence). This CDR3 has 15 amino acids. The complete variable domain, with remaining parts taken from reference TRBV7-9 and TRBJ1-5, reads DTGVSQNPRHKITKRGQNVTFRCDPISEHNRLYWYRQTLGQGPEFLTYFQNEAQLEKSRLLSDRFSAERPKGSFSTLEIQRTEQGDSAMYLCASSLFEGADQPQHFGDGTRLSIL.

The rearrangement joins TRBV15 to TRBJ2-3; TRBD1 matches at 7 bases. Germline CDR1 reads LNHNV; CDR2 reads YYDKDF (reference sequence). CDR3 length equals 16 residues. V was clipped by 3 bases and J by 2 bases; unmatched bases: 8. CDR3 loop: CATSRAGTASTDTQYF. Written as DNA, the CDR3 is TGTGCCACCAGCAGGGCCGGGACAGCCTCCACAGATACGCAGTATTTT.

This clone was seen once. The chain recombines TRBV29-1 with TRBJ2-7, with 7 bases fitting TRBD2. Trimming took 5 bases from V and 3 from J; bases not matched to a gene: 4. CDR3 length: 12 residues. Germline-derived CDR1 and CDR2 are SQVTM and ANQGSEA. As DNA, the CDR3 is TGCAGCGTTACGACTAGCTTCTACGAGCAGTACTTC. Translating gives CSVTTSFYEQYF.

This sequence joins TRBV28 and TRBJ2-1, with D possibly TRBD2 on 5 matching bases. Trimming left V 5 bases short and J 11 bases short, with 19 bases between. CDR3 length: 14 amino acids. CDR1 MDHEN and CDR2 SYDVKM come from the germline V gene. The chain's CDR3 is CASSLRGPSLQQFF. CDR3 in DNA: TGTGCCAGCAGTCTCCGGGGTCCCTCTCTCCAGCAGTTCTTC.

The J gene is TRBJ2-3, the V gene TRBV23-1; TRBD2 matches at 13 bases. TRBV23-1 is flagged as an ORF with uncertain function. This CDR3 comprises 18 residues. CDR3 sequence reads: CAPFLGLAGMSSTDTQYF. Written as DNA, the CDR3 is TGCGCTCCGTTTTTGGGACTAGCGGGGATGTCTAGCACAGATACGCAGTATTTT.

V is TRBV27 and J is TRBJ2-3, with D tentatively TRBD2 (6 bases). The CDR3 length is 17 residues. CDR1 MNHEY and CDR2 SMNVEV come from the germline V gene (reference sequence). Trimming took off 5 bases at V and 0 bases at J, with 18 bases between the two ends. For the CDR3, the DNA is TGTGCCAGCAGTAGAGGCTGGCGGGGTACTAGCACAGATACGCAGTATTTT. Translated: CASSRGWRGTSTDTQYF.

The CDR3, as DNA: TGTGCCAGCAGCTTACAGGGAAGGGCTCATGAGCAGTTCTTC. This encodes CASSLQGRAHEQFF. This chain uses TRBV7-9 with TRBJ2-1; a possible D gene is TRBD1 (5 bases). Trimming left V 2 bases short and J 8 bases short, with 13 bases between. Germline-derived CDR1 and CDR2 are SEHNR and FQNEAQ (reference sequence). CDR3 size: 14 residues.